These T cell receptor beta chains were read from a single sample in a study of sequential checkpoint blockade in melanoma. TCRdb keeps only in-frame clones here, not all; method: immunoSEQ multiplex PCR. The top ten hold about a sixth of the sample, which has approximately 28,000 clones, 65% to 85% seen once. Sequences were derived from CD8+ T cells sorted from blood (inferred from file names), sampled from a patient given nivolumab and ipilimumab in sequence. Every receptor here comes from a human donor with melanoma. The CDR3 runs from the conserved cysteine through the conserved F or W. The D gene is left open where the match is weak. Only part of the rows carry a size: once, few, many, or a class if the clone is expanded.

D gene	V gene	J gene	clone size	CDR3 DNA	CDR3 protein
NA	TRBV4-1	TRBJ1-1	NA	TGCGCCAGCAGCCCAATGCCGCGGGTCGACACTGAAGCTTTCTTT	CASSPMPRVDTEAFF
NA	TRBV5-1	TRBJ1-2	NA	TGCGCCAGCAGCGCCGGGACTTTACCCACCTTC	CASSAGTLPTF
NA	TRBV5-1	TRBJ2-1	NA	TGCGCCAGCAGCTTGGGGACAGCCTACAATGAGCAGTTCTTC	CASSLGTAYNEQFF
TRBD1	TRBV4-1	TRBJ1-2	NA	TGCGCCAGCAGCTCACAGGGGGACTATGGCTACACCTTC	CASSSQGDYGYTF
TRBD2	TRBV28	TRBJ2-1	NA	TGTGCCAGCAGATTGACTAGCGGAGATTACAATGAGCAGTTCTTC	CASRLTSGDYNEQFF
NA	TRBV19	TRBJ1-6	NA	TGTGCCAGTAGTATCGGGGGACTGGATTCACCCCTCCACTTT	CASSIGGLDSPLHF
NA	TRBV5-4	TRBJ2-2	NA	TGTGCCAGCAGAGCTCCCACCGGGGAGCTGTTTTTT	CASRAPTGELFF
NA	TRBV29-1	TRBJ2-1	NA	TGCAGCGCCTTCGGGACTGAATCTTCCTACAATGAGCAGTTCTTC	CSAFGTESSYNEQFF
TRBD1	TRBV6-1	TRBJ1-3	NA	TGTGCCAGCAGTAACAGGGGGAACACCATATATTTT	CASSNRGNTIYF
NA	TRBV6-5	TRBJ2-7	NA	TGTGCCAGCAGTTACGGGACACTCTCCTACGAGCAGTACTTC	CASSYGTLSYEQYF
TRBD2	TRBV6-6	TRBJ2-1	NA	TGTGCCAGCAGTCCCGGACTAGCGGGTGGATACAATGAGCAGTTCTTC	CASSPGLAGGYNEQFF
NA	TRBV4-3	TRBJ2-1	NA	TGCGCCAGCAGCCATCACTACAATGAGCAGTTCTTC	CASSHHYNEQFF
TRBD2	TRBV4-3	TRBJ2-7	NA	TGCGCCAGCAGCCAAAGGGCTAGCGGGAGGGGCGAGCAGTACTTC	CASSQRASGRGEQYF
TRBD2	TRBV2	TRBJ2-7	NA	TGTGCCAGCAGGGCTCCGGGACTAGTTGTGCGGGAGCAGTACTTC	CASRAPGLVVREQYF
NA	TRBV27	TRBJ1-1	NA	TGTGCCAGCAGTTTATCACCAGGTATGAACACTGAAGCTTTCTTT	CASSLSPGMNTEAFF
NA	TRBV6-5	TRBJ2-3	NA	TGTGCCAGCAGCCGAGGGTACAGCACAGATACGCAGTATTTT	CASSRGYSTDTQYF
TRBD2	TRBV27	TRBJ2-3	NA	TGTGCCAGCAGTCCGAGGACTAGCGGAACAGATACGCAGTATTTT	CASSPRTSGTDTQYF
NA	TRBV5-1	TRBJ2-5	NA	TGCGCCAGCAGCCCCATCACAGGGGAGGCGGAGACCCAGTACTTC	CASSPITGEAETQYF
NA	TRBV7-2	TRBJ2-5	NA	TGTGCCAGCAGCCTCGGGGTGGGGGGACAAGAGACCCAGTACTTC	CASSLGVGGQETQYF
NA	TRBV19	TRBJ2-7	NA	TGTGCCAGTAGTATCAAACAGAAGACGGCATACGAGCAGTACTTC	CASSIKQKTAYEQYF
TRBD1	TRBV7-2	TRBJ2-2	NA	TGTGCCAGCAGCTTAAGGACAGGGGTGGCCGGGGAGCTGTTTTTT	CASSLRTGVAGELFF
TRBD1	TRBV11-2	TRBJ2-4	NA	TGTGCCAGCAGCTTTTCCGGGACAGGCGAGAGAGAGTACTTC	CASSFSGTGEREYF
NA	TRBV27	TRBJ1-5	NA	TGTGCCAGCAGTTTAAGGGGTACTCAGCCCCAGCATTTT	CASSLRGTQPQHF
NA	TRBV5-4	TRBJ2-3	once	TGTGCCAGCAGCCCGGGACTCCGTTCCACAGATACGCAGTATTTT	CASSPGLRSTDTQYF
NA	TRBV2	TRBJ1-2	NA	TGTGCCAGCAGTGGAAGGGCCTCGGGGGGCTACACCTTC	CASSGRASGGYTF
NA	TRBV19	TRBJ2-1	NA	TGTGCCAGTAGTATAGACACATCTGAGCAGTTCTTC	CASSIDTSEQFF
TRBD1	TRBV2	TRBJ1-2	NA	TGTGCCAGCAGTGAAGCCGGGACAGGGGAGGGCTACACCTTC	CASSEAGTGEGYTF
NA	TRBV5-5	TRBJ2-7	NA	TGTGCCAGCAGCCCTAGCTTTGACAGGTCTAACTACGAGCAGTACTTC	CASSPSFDRSNYEQYF
TRBD2	TRBV6-4	TRBJ2-2	medium-sized	TGTGCCAGCAGTGACGCTGGGACTAGTGCGAACACCGGGGAGCTGTTTTTT	CASSDAGTSANTGELFF
TRBD2	TRBV4-2	TRBJ2-1	NA	TGTGCCAGCAGCCAAGATCCGGGGCGGGAGGGCTACAATGAGCAGTTCTTC	CASSQDPGREGYNEQFF
TRBD1	TRBV7-2	TRBJ2-7	NA	TGTGCCAGCAGCCAAGAGGGGGAGACAGGGGGTGACGAGCAGTACTTC	CASSQEGETGGDEQYF
TRBD2	TRBV5-8	TRBJ2-7	many	TGTGCCAGCAGTTCAGCGGGGGGGCGGGACGAGCAGTACTTC	CASSSAGGRDEQYF
TRBD1	TRBV6-1	TRBJ1-2	many	TGTGCCAGCAGTTCGGGGGACAGCCAGTATGGCTACACCTTC	CASSSGDSQYGYTF
TRBD1	TRBV9	TRBJ2-5	NA	TGTGCCAGCAGCGTAGGAGACAGGGCGCAAGAGCAGTACTTC	CASSVGDRAQEQYF
TRBD2	TRBV6-5	TRBJ2-1	once	TGTGCCAGCAGTTACGGCACTAGCGGGGTCTACAATGAGCAGTTCTTC	CASSYGTSGVYNEQFF
NA	TRBV28	TRBJ2-2	NA	TGTGCCACCCGCGATATCTTGAACACCGGGGAGCTGTTTTTT	CATRDILNTGELFF
TRBD1	TRBV27	TRBJ1-1	NA	TGTGCCAGCAGTCCCGATTCCGGGACAGGGGGCACTGAAGCTTTCTTT	CASSPDSGTGGTEAFF
NA	TRBV4-3	TRBJ1-2	NA	TGCGCCAGCAGCCCGCTGGGACAAGGATATGGCTACACCTTC	CASSPLGQGYGYTF
TRBD2	TRBV28	TRBJ2-1	NA	TGTGCCAGCAGTGAAATAGCGGGAGGGCCTAGTGAGCAGTTCTTC	CASSEIAGGPSEQFF
TRBD1	TRBV6-5	TRBJ1-2	NA	TGTGCCAGCAGTGGGACAGGGAGAGGCTACACCTTC	CASSGTGRGYTF
NA	TRBV11-2	TRBJ2-7	NA	TGTGCCAGCAGCTTATTTGCAGGGGCGTACGAGCAGTACTTC	CASSLFAGAYEQYF
NA	TRBV7-2	TRBJ1-2	NA	TGTGCCAGCAGCGGAGGTTTCGGAGACGGAAAGACCTATGGCTACACCTTC	CASSGGFGDGKTYGYTF
NA	TRBV5-1	TRBJ2-2	NA	TGCGCCAGCAGCTTGATAGGGGCCCCGAACACCGGGGAGCTGTTTTTT	CASSLIGAPNTGELFF
NA	TRBV7-9	TRBJ2-7	large	TGTGCCAGCAGCTTAGCACGCGTCCGTCCCGACGAGCAGTACTTC	CASSLARVRPDEQYF
NA	TRBV7-9	TRBJ2-2	NA	TGTGCCACCCCAGGGTCGAGGACCGGGGAGCTGTTTTTT	CATPGSRTGELFF
TRBD1	TRBV28	TRBJ2-7	NA	TGTGCCAGCAGTTTTGTGGAGGACAGGACTGGCGAGCAGTACTTC	CASSFVEDRTGEQYF
TRBD1	TRBV27	TRBJ2-7	NA	TGTGCCAGCAGTACCGGGACAGGACCCTACGAGCAGTACTTC	CASSTGTGPYEQYF
NA	TRBV6-4	TRBJ1-1	NA	TGTGCCAGCAGGCCTGTAGGGGACACTGAAGCTTTCTTT	CASRPVGDTEAFF
NA	TRBV7-2	TRBJ2-7	NA	TGTGCCAGCAGCTTAGTGGCAGGGTTGGAGTACGAGCAGTACTTC	CASSLVAGLEYEQYF
NA	TRBV29-1	TRBJ2-1	few	TGCAGCGGGACGGGCGGGCCGGGCCACAATGAGCAGTTCTTC	CSGTGGPGHNEQFF
TRBD1	TRBV14	TRBJ1-1	NA	TGTGCCAGCAGCCACTCCGGGACAGGGGGTATCCGGGACACTGAAGCTTTCTTT	CASSHSGTGGIRDTEAFF
NA	TRBV7-8	TRBJ1-4	NA	TGTGCCAGCAGCTTAGGGGCCGGAACTAATGAAAAACTGTTTTTT	CASSLGAGTNEKLFF
NA	TRBV27	TRBJ2-7	NA	TGTGCCAGCTCTGCAGGGGCCTATGGCTCCTACGAGCAGTACTTC	CASSAGAYGSYEQYF
NA	TRBV27	TRBJ2-7	NA	TGTGCCAGCACCGACAGGTACTACGAGCAGTACTTC	CASTDRYYEQYF
NA	TRBV9	TRBJ2-7	NA	TGTGCCAGCAGCCCCAGGCCCTCCGAGCAGTACTTC	CASSPRPSEQYF
NA	TRBV28	TRBJ1-2	NA	TGTGCCAGCAGTTTAAGTCCAGGTGGGACTACAAACTATGGCTACACCTTC	CASSLSPGGTTNYGYTF